The clone carrying this TCR beta chain has just a few counts. The antigen is unknown. The data belong to a study of identical twins. Whole-study results and caveats: Where beta out-of-frame sequences were concerned, excess twin sharing was weaker.

V was pared by 2 bases and J by 0 bases, with 20 bases between. The CDR3 spans 18 residues. TCRdb reprocessed the 5' RACE reads with MiXCR, giving one entry per CDR3 protein. In the table there are around 1.7 million distinct CDR3 sequences, less than 35% of which are singletons. Input material: cord blood. This chain links TRBV12-3 or TRBV12-4 with TRBJ2-7; D may be TRBD2 (7 bases). The source is a newborn girl in good health. CDR3 nucleotide sequence: TGTGCCAGCAGTTTAACCCCTTCCAGGGGAGGGGCCTCCTACGAGCAGTACTTC. This sequence encodes CASSLTPSRGGASYEQYF.